The table lists the clone carrying this TCR beta chain with many counts. Its antigen is still unknown. The junction had 7 bases not matched to a gene; V was cut back by 6 bases and J by 5 bases. The CDR3 is 15 amino acids. The data derive from a study of T-cell reconstitution after alpha-beta-depleted transplantation in children. General study points: Surviving recipient cells, namely T cells and thymic progenitors, were the source of high day-60 TCRbeta diversity in some patients. Reports say that about two months after transplant, the alpha-beta T cells came out of several hundred graft clones that had expanded. The main origin of T-cell counts and diversity one year after transplant was newly produced T cells.

For TCRbeta, the library was prepared with unique molecular identifiers. TCRdb reanalysed the PCR reads using MiXCR and keeps one entry per CDR3 protein. The sample lists some 200,000 distinct CDR3 sequences, approximately 8.4% occurring once. Here the sequenced sample was PBMCs, mostly from graft donor cells, taken 360 days after TCRalphabeta/CD19-depleted stem cell transplant. The V and J genes are TRBV12-3 or TRBV12-4 and TRBJ1-6; 7 nucleotides align to TRBD1. The source is a male patient between 2 and 10 years old who had a stem cell transplant for acute myeloid leukemia, so the T cells may come from the graft donor. The CDR3 spells CASRIPGQHNSPLHF. CDR3 coding DNA: TGTGCCAGCAGGATACCGGGACAGCATAATTCACCCCTCCACTTT.